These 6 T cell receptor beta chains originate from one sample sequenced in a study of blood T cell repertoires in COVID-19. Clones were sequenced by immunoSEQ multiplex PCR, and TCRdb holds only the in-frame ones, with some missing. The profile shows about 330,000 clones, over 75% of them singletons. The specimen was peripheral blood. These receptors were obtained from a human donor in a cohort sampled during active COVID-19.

For the CDR3, the DNA is TGTGCCTGGACTCTCAGTTACAATGAAAAACTGTTTTTT. Amino acids: CAWTLSYNEKLFF. V gene TRBV30 combines with J gene TRBJ1-4; no clear D gene. The germline V gene encodes CDR1 GTSNPN and CDR2 SVGIG (reference sequence). This CDR3 contains 13 residues. The V gene lost 4 bases and the J gene lost 5 bases, with 11 bases spanning the gap.

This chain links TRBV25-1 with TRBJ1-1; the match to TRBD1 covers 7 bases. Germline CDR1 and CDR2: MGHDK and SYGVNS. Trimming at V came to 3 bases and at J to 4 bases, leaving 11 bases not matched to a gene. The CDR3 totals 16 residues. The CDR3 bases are TGTGCCAGCAGTGAGCAGACTAAACAGGGGAGCACTGAAGCTTTCTTT. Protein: CASSEQTKQGSTEAFF.

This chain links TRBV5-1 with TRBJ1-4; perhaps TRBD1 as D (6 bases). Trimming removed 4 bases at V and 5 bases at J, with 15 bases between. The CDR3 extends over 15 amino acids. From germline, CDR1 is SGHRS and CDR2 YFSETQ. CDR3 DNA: TGCGCCAGCAGCCCCCAGACAGGAACAAATGAAAAACTGTTTTTT. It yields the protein CASSPQTGTNEKLFF.

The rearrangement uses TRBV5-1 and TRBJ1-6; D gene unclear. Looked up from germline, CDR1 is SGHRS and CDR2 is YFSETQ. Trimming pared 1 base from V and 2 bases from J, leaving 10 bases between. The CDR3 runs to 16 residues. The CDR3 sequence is CASSLLSGPYNSPLHF. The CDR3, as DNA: TGCGCCAGCAGCTTGTTGTCAGGTCCCTATAATTCACCCCTCCACTTT.

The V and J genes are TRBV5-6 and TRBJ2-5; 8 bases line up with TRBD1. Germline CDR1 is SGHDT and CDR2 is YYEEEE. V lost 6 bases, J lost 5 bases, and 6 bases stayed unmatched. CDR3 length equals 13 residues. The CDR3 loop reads CASTFTGGETQYF. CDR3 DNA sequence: TGTGCCAGCACTTTCACAGGGGGGGAGACCCAGTACTTC.

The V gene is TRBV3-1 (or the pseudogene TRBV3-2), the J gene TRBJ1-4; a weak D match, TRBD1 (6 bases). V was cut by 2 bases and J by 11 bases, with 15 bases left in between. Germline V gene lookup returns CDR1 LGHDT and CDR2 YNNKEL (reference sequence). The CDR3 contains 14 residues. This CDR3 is CASSQRGAQGKLFF. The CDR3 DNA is TGTGCCAGCAGCCAAAGAGGGGCACAGGGTAAACTGTTTTTT.